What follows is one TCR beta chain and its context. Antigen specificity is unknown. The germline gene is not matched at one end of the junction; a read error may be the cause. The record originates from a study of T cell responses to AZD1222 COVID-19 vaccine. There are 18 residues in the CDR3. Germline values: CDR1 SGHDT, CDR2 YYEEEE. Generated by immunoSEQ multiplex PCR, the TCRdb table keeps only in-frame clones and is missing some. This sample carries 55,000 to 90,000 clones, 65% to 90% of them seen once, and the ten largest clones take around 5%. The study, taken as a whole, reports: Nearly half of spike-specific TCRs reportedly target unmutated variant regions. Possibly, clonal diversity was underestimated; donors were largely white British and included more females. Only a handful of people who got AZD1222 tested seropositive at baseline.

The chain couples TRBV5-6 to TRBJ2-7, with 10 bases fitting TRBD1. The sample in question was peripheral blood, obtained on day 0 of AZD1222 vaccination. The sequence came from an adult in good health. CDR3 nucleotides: TGTGCCAGCAGCGGCGGGACAGGGGATCGTTGGGGCTCCCACGAGCAGTACTTC. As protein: CASSGGTGDRWGSHEQYF.